The 28 T cell receptor beta chains listed next were all sequenced from one sample in a study of T cell responses to AZD1222 COVID-19 vaccine. The method was immunoSEQ multiplex PCR; TCRdb's version includes in-frame clones alone and lacks a portion of them. The sample yields over 110,000 clones, under 95% seen once. Sequences were derived from peripheral blood, sampled on day 0 of AZD1222 vaccination. These receptors were taken from an adult in good health.

This rearrangement joins TRBV11-2 to TRBJ2-1; D remains ambiguous. Trimming removed 3 bases at V and 6 bases at J, with 9 bases between. This CDR3 region has 13 residues. The germline gives CDR1 SGHAT, CDR2 FQNNGV. CDR3 in amino acids: CASSFAGINEQFF. DNA of the CDR3: TGTGCCAGCAGCTTCGCCGGCATCAATGAGCAGTTCTTC.

The CDR3 nucleotides are TGTGCCAGCAGCGTGAAGCGGACTCCTAATGAGCAGTTCTTC. Translated, it gives CASSVKRTPNEQFF. This chain joins TRBV5-5 and TRBJ2-1; the D gene is possibly TRBD2 (5 bases). V was pared by 4 bases and J by 7 bases, with 15 bases between. The CDR3 totals 14 residues. Germline V lookup: CDR1 SGHKS, CDR2 YYEKEE (reference sequence).

The J gene is TRBJ2-5, the V gene TRBV9, with D tentatively TRBD2 (6 bases). CDR3 length: 14 amino acids. Trimming cost V 4 bases and J 1 base, with 11 bases left between them. The V gene's germline CDR1 is SGDLS and CDR2 YYNGEE. As DNA, the CDR3 is TGTGCCAGCAGCCCGGGCGGGACCCAAGAGACCCAGTACTTC. The encoded protein is CASSPGGTQETQYF.

The V and J genes are TRBV5-1 and TRBJ1-4; D call uncertain. The CDR3 covers 16 residues. Deletions cut 4 bases from V and 3 bases from J, with 16 bases between. CDR1 and CDR2 from the germline V gene are SGHRS and YFSETQ. The CDR3 region is CASSVGPAQANEKLFF. The CDR3 region has the DNA TGCGCCAGCAGCGTTGGACCGGCGCAGGCTAATGAAAAACTGTTTTTT.

The chain links TRBV25-1 to TRBJ2-3, with unresolved D. Trimming pared 3 bases from V and 2 bases from J, leaving 12 bases between. This CDR3 region has 15 residues. Per germline, CDR1 MGHDK and CDR2 SYGVNS. CDR3 DNA sequence: TGTGCCAGCAGTGACCATCAAGCCACCACAGATACGCAGTATTTT. Its protein is CASSDHQATTDTQYF.

This clone is a singleton in its sample. The rearrangement joins TRBV28 to TRBJ2-7; 8 bases map to TRBD1. The length of the CDR3 is 15 residues. Per the germline V gene, CDR1 is MDHEN and CDR2 is SYDVKM. V lost 6 bases to trimming and J lost 4 bases; unmatched junction nucleotides: 11. CDR3: CASRGGTGGGYEQYF. CDR3 nucleotide sequence: TGTGCCAGCAGAGGGGGAACAGGGGGTGGGTACGAGCAGTACTTC.

The chain recombines TRBV7-2 with TRBJ1-2; D may be TRBD1 (6 bases). V lost 5 bases and J 2 bases, leaving 15 bases between the germline ends. CDR3 length equals 15 residues. Germline CDR1 reads SGHTA; CDR2 reads FQGNSA. CDR3 DNA: TGTGCCAGCAGCCCCTACCTGGACAGCAACTATGGCTACACCTTC. It translates to CASSPYLDSNYGYTF.

The chain recombines TRBV9 with TRBJ2-2, with TRBD2 as a possible D gene (6 bases). V lost 0 bases and J 4 bases, leaving 13 bases between the germline ends. CDR1 SGDLS and CDR2 YYNGEE come from the germline V gene. The CDR3 is 16 amino acids. The CDR3 is CASSVGTGVGTGELFF. CDR3 sequence (DNA): TGTGCCAGCAGCGTAGGGACGGGAGTAGGCACCGGGGAGCTGTTTTTT.

The rearrangement uses TRBV20-1 and TRBJ1-5; a possible D gene is TRBD1 (5 bases). The V and J ends lost 3 bases and 5 bases respectively, with 11 bases between them. The CDR3 length is 13 residues. CDR1 is DFQATT, CDR2 SNEGSKA, per germline (reference sequence). CDR3 residues: CSASRGRDQPQHF. CDR3 bases: TGCAGTGCTAGTCGGGGGAGAGATCAGCCCCAGCATTTT.

The chain recombines TRBV18 with TRBJ1-3; 9 positions match TRBD1. CDR1 is KGHSH, CDR2 LQKENI, per germline. The CDR3 has 15 residues. V dropped 4 bases and J dropped 2; count of bases not matched to a gene: 3. DNA of the CDR3: TGTGCCAGCTCACTAACAGGGGGCCCTGGAAACACCATATATTTT. This translates into CASSLTGGPGNTIYF.

The V call is TRBV5-1, the J call TRBJ1-1; TRBD1 aligns across 7 bases. Per germline, CDR1 SGHRS and CDR2 YFSETQ. V lost 0 bases, J lost 4 bases, and 12 bases stayed unmatched. The CDR3 totals 17 residues. The DNA of the CDR3 is TGCGCCAGCAGCTTGGGTCAACCGGGACAGTGGATCACTGAAGCTTTCTTT. Translating it yields CASSLGQPGQWITEAFF. Filled out from reference TRBV5-1 and TRBJ1-1, the complete variable domain reads KAGVTQTPRYLIKTRGQQVTLSCSPISGHRSVSWYQQTPGQGLQFLFEYFSETQRNKGNFPGRFSGRQFSNSRSEMNVSTLELGDSALYLCASSLGQPGQWITEAFFGQGTRLTVV.

The CDR3, as DNA: TGCGCCAGCAGCCAGGGACTAGCGGGACCCGCTTCCGAGCAGTACTTC. Amino acid sequence: CASSQGLAGPASEQYF. The chain is built from TRBV5-1 and TRBJ2-7, with 13 bases identical to TRBD2. The CDR3 totals 16 residues. Germline V gene data show CDR1 as SGHRS and CDR2 as YFSETQ. With V trimmed by 4 bases and J by 6 bases, 10 bases remained unmatched. Full variable domain (rest looked up from reference TRBV5-1 and TRBJ2-7): KAGVTQTPRYLIKTRGQQVTLSCSPISGHRSVSWYQQTPGQGLQFLFEYFSETQRNKGNFPGRFSGRQFSNSRSEMNVSTLELGDSALYLCASSQGLAGPASEQYFGPGTRLTVT.

The chain links TRBV6-6 to TRBJ2-1; a possible D gene is TRBD2 (6 bases). The V gene's germline CDR1 is MNHNY and CDR2 SVGAGI (reference sequence). V gave up 5 bases and J gave up 3 bases, with 20 bases separating them. CDR3 length equals 17 residues. This CDR3 reads CASSPGSGAGFYNEQFF. DNA of the CDR3: TGTGCCAGCAGTCCGGGTTCCGGCGCGGGATTCTACAATGAGCAGTTCTTC.

The genes are TRBV7-2 and TRBJ1-1; no reliable D call. V gave up 6 bases and J gave up 5 bases, with 13 bases separating them. CDR3 size: 13 residues. Germline CDR1 SGHTA, CDR2 FQGNSA. CDR3 DNA: TGTGCCAGCAGTTCCGGACGGGGAACTGAAGCTTTCTTT. Its translation: CASSSGRGTEAFF. Supplemented by reference TRBV7-2 and TRBJ1-1, the full variable domain reads GAGVSQSPSNKVTEKGKDVELRCDPISGHTALYWYRQSLGQGLEFLIYFQGNSAPDKSGLPSDRFSAERTGGSVSTLTIQRTQQEDSAVYLCASSSGRGTEAFFGQGTRLTVV.

V is TRBV3-1 (or the pseudogene TRBV3-2) and J is TRBJ1-3; TRBD1 matches at 7 bases. In germline, CDR1 is LGHDT, CDR2 YNNKEL (reference sequence). The CDR3 spans 18 residues. Germline trimming cut 4 bases from V and 0 bases from J; bases unmatched to any gene: 12. The CDR3 loop is CASSLPHPGQSSGNTIYF. The CDR3 bases are TGTGCCAGCAGCCTACCACATCCGGGACAGAGCTCTGGAAACACCATATATTTT.

This chain uses TRBV19 with TRBJ1-5; perhaps TRBD1 as D (6 bases). The length of the CDR3 is 15 residues. The germline CDR1 and CDR2 sequences are LNHDA and SQIVND (reference sequence). Trimming stripped 7 bases from V and 6 bases from J, with 19 bases between. DNA of the CDR3: TGTGCCAGTAACAATGGGGGGGCGACCGGTCAGCCCCAGCATTTT. This gives the protein CASNNGGATGQPQHF.

This clone was recorded once. The rearrangement joins TRBV6-5 to TRBJ2-7, with D possibly TRBD1 on 6 matching bases. Per germline, CDR1 MNHEY and CDR2 SVGAGI. This CDR3 has 11 residues. The CDR3 region is CAVRDRGEQYF. The CDR3 coding sequence is TGTGCAGTAAGGGATAGGGGGGAGCAGTACTTC.

The chain has TRBV11-2 and TRBJ2-2; D unclear. V was clipped by 4 bases and J by 2 bases, with 5 bases between them. This CDR3 spans 13 amino acids. Germline loops: CDR1 SGHAT, CDR2 FQNNGV. For the CDR3, the DNA is TGTGCCAGCAGCTCAGGAAACACCGGGGAGCTGTTTTTT. It yields the protein CASSSGNTGELFF.

The CDR3 DNA follows: TGTGCCAGCAGCGTAGATGGGGCTTGGGACTACGAGCAGTACTTC. Encoded protein: CASSVDGAWDYEQYF. This chain links TRBV9 with TRBJ2-7; perhaps TRBD1 as D (5 bases). This CDR3 is 15 amino acids long. The germline V and J ends were trimmed by 0 bases and 3 bases, with 13 bases remaining between them. CDR1 is SGDLS, CDR2 YYNGEE, per germline.

The CDR3 sequence: CASSQDGQANYGYTF. The DNA for the CDR3 is TGCGCCAGCAGCCAAGATGGGCAGGCGAACTATGGCTACACCTTC. The chain has TRBV4-3 and TRBJ1-2; the D is unclear. This CDR3 spans 15 amino acids. Trimming took 0 bases from V and 2 from J, leaving 10 bases between them. The germline V gene encodes CDR1 LGHNA and CDR2 YSLEER.

CDR3 protein: CASSPNKDRGAFF. The DNA for the CDR3 is TGTGCCAGCTCACCGAATAAGGACAGGGGGGCTTTCTTT. This chain links TRBV18 with TRBJ1-1, with TRBD1 matching over 10 bases. J was trimmed by 11 bases and V by 3 bases; bases with no gene match: 6. This CDR3 is built from 13 residues. Germline-derived CDR1 and CDR2 are KGHSH and LQKENI.

The chain joins TRBV5-1 to TRBJ2-7, with D perhaps matching TRBD2 (6 bases). Trimming removed 6 bases from V and 2 bases from J, with 18 bases in between. CDR1 SGHRS and CDR2 YFSETQ come from the germline V gene. The CDR3 sequence is 15 residues long. This CDR3 reads CASNNGGTVPYEQYF. Written as DNA, the CDR3 is TGCGCCAGCAATAATGGAGGGACCGTCCCCTACGAGCAGTACTTC.

The genes are TRBV12-5 and TRBJ2-3; unclear D gene. The CDR3 consists of 13 residues. Deletions cut 3 bases from V and 0 bases from J, with 4 bases between. Looked up from germline, CDR1 is LGHNT and CDR2 is FRNRAP. CDR3 in DNA: TGTGCTAGTGGTTTATCCAGCACAGATACGCAGTATTTT. Its translation is CASGLSSTDTQYF.

The chain employs TRBV6-5 and TRBJ2-7, with D unresolved. Trimming took 2 bases from V and 0 from J, leaving 5 bases between them. CDR3 length: 13 amino acids. Looked up from germline, CDR1 is MNHEY and CDR2 is SVGAGI. The CDR3 bases are TGTGCCAGCAGTTACCCGGGCTCCTACGAGCAGTACTTC. Its protein product is CASSYPGSYEQYF.

V and J are TRBV5-5 and TRBJ1-2; 8 bases fit TRBD1. CDR1 is SGHKS, CDR2 YYEKEE, per germline (reference sequence). CDR3 length equals 14 residues. Trimming cost V 4 bases and J 8 bases; bases outside gene matches: 10. Here the CDR3 DNA reads TGTGCCAGCAGCGCTCTTGCGACAGGGGACGGCTACACCTTC. It encodes CASSALATGDGYTF.

The chain recombines TRBV9 with TRBJ2-7; 8 bases align to TRBD2. Germline CDR1 SGDLS, CDR2 YYNGEE. V trimming: 4 bases; J trimming: 3 bases; junction bases outside the gene matches: 12. CDR3 size: 16 residues. In DNA, the CDR3 is TGTGCCAGCAGCCCTGGACTAGCCAATCTTCTCTACGAGCAGTACTTC. The encoded protein is CASSPGLANLLYEQYF.

This clone was observed a handful of times. The chain has TRBV15 and TRBJ2-5; 10 bases align to TRBD2. The CDR3 spans 17 residues. With 4 bases clipped from V and 5 bases from J, the junction kept 13 bases outside the gene matches. Germline assignment: CDR1 LNHNV and CDR2 YYDKDF (reference sequence). The CDR3 is CATSNLAGGRGYETQYF. As DNA, the CDR3 is TGTGCCACCAGCAATTTAGCGGGAGGCCGAGGATACGAGACCCAGTACTTC.

V usage is TRBV10-3 and J usage is TRBJ1-2; weak D call: TRBD1 (5 bases). This CDR3 contains 16 residues. The germline V gene has CDR1 ENHRY and CDR2 SYGVKD. The V and J ends lost 1 base and 2 bases respectively, with 14 bases between them. CDR3 bases: TGTGCCATCAGTGAGTACGGCAGGGACCTCAACTATGGCTACACCTTC. It yields the protein CAISEYGRDLNYGYTF.